This TCR beta chain is from a study of T cells in Graves' hyperthyroidism and ophthalmopathy. Study context: The blood sample was taken at first diagnosis, before treatment began. The study's findings and limits: The model made its ophthalmopathy prediction, and onset followed a median approximately 6.5 months later. Among clonotypes expanded in thyroid above 0.001, most were also found in blood.

This clonotype was counted many times. What it binds is not known. Diagnosis of hyperthyroidism was new in patients aged 18 to 65, and its duration was under 2 months. V dropped 6 bases and J dropped 4; count of bases not matched to a gene: 11. This CDR3 has 15 residues. Researchers took RNA transcripts and amplified the TCR beta CDR3 regions from them. TCR CDR3 underwent first-round RT-PCR with the HTBI primer set. MiXCR, run by TCRdb on the multiplex PCR reads, gives a single entry per CDR3 protein. Of 300,000 to 450,000 distinct CDR3 sequences in the sample, just under 15% were seen once. The J gene is TRBJ2-7, the V gene TRBV12-3 or TRBV12-4; 8 nucleotides agree with TRBD1. The sequenced sample was blood. The TCR was taken from a woman aged 30 to 39 with Graves' hyperthyroidism. CDR3 DNA sequence: TGTGCCAGCAGGTTTAAAGGGACAGGTCGGTACGAGCAGTACTTC. Amino acid sequence: CASRFKGTGRYEQYF.